This TCR beta chain derives from a study of beta chain features in type 1 diabetes. Populations isolated by sorting all had purity greater than 95%. Germline V gene sequence: CDR1 MNHNY, CDR2 SVGAGI (reference sequence). V lost 6 bases and J lost 8, with 11 bases in between. The CDR3 is 12 residues long. Study-wide results and caveats: The question left open here concerned HLA type influencing TCRB rearrangement. In comparison with healthy donors, patients had naive, central memory and Treg TCRB repertoires that appeared more similar. Across all four CD4+ subsets, people with type 1 diabetes showed modestly shorter TCRB CDR3s.

There are a few counts of this clone. Its specificity is unknown. Reverse transcription of all isolated RNA meant that expressed TCRB transcripts were sequenced. Clones were read by immunoSEQ multiplex PCR, and TCRdb kept only the in-frame ones, dropping some. The top ten hold roughly 0.046% of the sample, which has 430,000 or so clones, around 10% seen once. The TCR originated in a woman younger than 30 in good health. The V gene is TRBV6-6, the J gene TRBJ2-1; D may be TRBD1 (6 bases). Sequences were obtained from naive CD4+ T cells from blood. The CDR3 bases are TGTGCCAGCAGCAAACAGGGTGATGAGCAGTTCTTC. This gives the protein CASSKQGDEQFF.